This TCR beta chain was sequenced for a study of early T cells in non-severe SARS-CoV-2 infection. Study in general: It was bulk RNA from unsorted whole blood that was sequenced, and the chains were unpaired.

cDNA molecules, individually, were tagged with unique molecular identifiers. MiXCR, applied by TCRdb to the 5' RACE reads, yields one record per CDR3 protein. The sample has 85,000 to 100,000 distinct CDR3 sequences, approximately 17% seen once. The CDR3 spans 15 residues. Germline CDR1 is SEHNR and CDR2 is FQNEAQ (reference sequence). V was clipped by 6 bases and J by 0 bases; unmatched bases: 4. Broader study findings: Comparison of clonotypes with VDJdb favored anti-spike CD8 responses while missing private and CD4 specificities.

This clonotype has only a few counts. Its antigen is not identified. This sequence was found in an adult who was a healthcare worker with PCR-confirmed SARS-CoV-2 infection or an uninfected control (not recorded which). This rearrangement joins TRBV7-9 to TRBJ2-2; 7 bases agree with TRBD1. Source: whole blood, taken at baseline. CDR3 DNA sequence: TGTGCCAGCAGGGCCGGGACAGCGAACACCGGGGAGCTGTTTTTT. Encoded protein: CASRAGTANTGELFF.